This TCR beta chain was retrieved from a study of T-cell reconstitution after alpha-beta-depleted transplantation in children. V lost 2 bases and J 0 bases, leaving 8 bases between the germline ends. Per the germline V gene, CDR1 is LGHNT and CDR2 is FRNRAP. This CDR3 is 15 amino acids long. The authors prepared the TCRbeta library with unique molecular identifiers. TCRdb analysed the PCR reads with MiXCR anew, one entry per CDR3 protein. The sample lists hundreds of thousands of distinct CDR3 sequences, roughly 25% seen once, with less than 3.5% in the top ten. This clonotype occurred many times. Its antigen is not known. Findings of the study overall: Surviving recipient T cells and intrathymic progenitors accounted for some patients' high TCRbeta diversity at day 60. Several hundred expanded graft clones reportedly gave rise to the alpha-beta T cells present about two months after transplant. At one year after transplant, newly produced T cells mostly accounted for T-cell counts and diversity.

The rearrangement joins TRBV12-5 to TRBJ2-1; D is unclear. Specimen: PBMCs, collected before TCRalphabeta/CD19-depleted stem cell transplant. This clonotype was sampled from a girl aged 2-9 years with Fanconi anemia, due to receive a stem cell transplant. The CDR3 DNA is TGTGCTAGTGGTTTGAGCTTAAACTCCTACAATGAGCAGTTCTTC. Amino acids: CASGLSLNSYNEQFF.